This T cell receptor beta chain comes out of a study of identical twins. MiXCR was run by TCRdb on the 5' RACE reads, yielding one entry per CDR3 protein. This sample carries around 480,000 distinct CDR3 sequences, approximately 15% of them seen once, and the ten largest clones take 0.8% to 1%. This clonotype has a handful of counts. CDR1 and CDR2 from the germline V gene are SGHRS and YFSETQ. CDR3 length: 15 amino acids. V shed 1 base and J shed 0 bases, with 10 bases lying between them. These same data were also listed under a study on yellow fever vaccine responses in identical twins.

Sample: CD4+ T cells sorted from blood. This sequence was found in a woman in her late teens or twenties in good health. The chain recombines TRBV5-1 with TRBJ2-5; D is unclear. CDR3 amino acids: CASSLIPVNQETQYF. CDR3 sequence (DNA): TGCGCCAGCAGCTTGATTCCGGTCAACCAAGAGACCCAGTACTTC.